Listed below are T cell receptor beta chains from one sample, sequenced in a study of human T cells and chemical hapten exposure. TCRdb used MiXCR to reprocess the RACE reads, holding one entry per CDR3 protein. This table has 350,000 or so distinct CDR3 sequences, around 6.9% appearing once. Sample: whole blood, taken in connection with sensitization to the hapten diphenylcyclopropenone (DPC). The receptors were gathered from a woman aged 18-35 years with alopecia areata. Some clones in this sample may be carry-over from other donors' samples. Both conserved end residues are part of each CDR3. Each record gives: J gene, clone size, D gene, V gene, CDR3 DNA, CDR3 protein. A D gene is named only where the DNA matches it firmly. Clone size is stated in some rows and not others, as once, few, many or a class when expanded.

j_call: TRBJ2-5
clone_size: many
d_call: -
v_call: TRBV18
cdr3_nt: TGTGCCAGCTCACCAGGCGACACCTTGAAAGAGACCCAGTACTTC
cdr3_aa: CASSPGDTLKETQYF

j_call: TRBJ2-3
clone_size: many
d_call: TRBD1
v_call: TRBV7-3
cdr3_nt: TGTGCCAGCAGCTCCGGGACAGGGGGGTATACGCAGTATTTT
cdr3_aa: CASSSGTGGYTQYF

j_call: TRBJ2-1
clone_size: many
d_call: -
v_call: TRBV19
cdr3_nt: TGTGCCAGTACCCCAGGGGCAGTGTCCTCCTACAATGAGCAGTTCTTC
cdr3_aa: CASTPGAVSSYNEQFF

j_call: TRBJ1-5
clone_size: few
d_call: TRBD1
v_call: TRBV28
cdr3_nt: TGTGCCAGCAGTTTTCTTCGACAGGGCCCACAGCCCCAGCATTTT
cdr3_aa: CASSFLRQGPQPQHF

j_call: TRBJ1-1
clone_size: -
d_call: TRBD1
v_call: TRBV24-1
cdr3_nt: TGTGCCACCAGTGCCTCTCCGGGACAGGGGTACACTGAAGCTTTCTTT
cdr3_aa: CATSASPGQGYTEAFF

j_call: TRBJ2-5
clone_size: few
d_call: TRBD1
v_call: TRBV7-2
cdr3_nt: TGTGCCAGCAGCTTAGCCTGGGACAGCCAAGAGACCCAGTACTTC
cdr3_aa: CASSLAWDSQETQYF

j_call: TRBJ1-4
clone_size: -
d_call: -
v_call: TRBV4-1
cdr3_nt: TGCGCCAGCAGCCACGGAGTGGCGCAGGGTAGGATTTTT
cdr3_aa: CASSHGVAQGRIF

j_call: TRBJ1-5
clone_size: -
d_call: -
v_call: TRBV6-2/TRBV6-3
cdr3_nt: TGTGCCAGCAGCCCCAGGGGCAGCCGTGGCGTCGATCAGCCCCAGCATTTT
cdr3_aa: CASSPRGSRGVDQPQHF

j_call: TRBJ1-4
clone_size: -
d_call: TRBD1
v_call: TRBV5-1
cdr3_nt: TGCGCCAGCAGCCCCGGGACAGGGAAGTCGGCTAATGAAAAACTGTTTTTT
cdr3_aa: CASSPGTGKSANEKLFF

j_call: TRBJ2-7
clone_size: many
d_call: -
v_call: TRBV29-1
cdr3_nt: TGCAGCGTTGTGGTGGAGAGGGCTAGGGAGCAGTACTTC
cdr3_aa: CSVVVERAREQYF

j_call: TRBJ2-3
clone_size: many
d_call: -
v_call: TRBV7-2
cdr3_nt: TGTGCCAGCAGCTTAACCGGGGCTCCGGATACGCAGTATTTT
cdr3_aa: CASSLTGAPDTQYF

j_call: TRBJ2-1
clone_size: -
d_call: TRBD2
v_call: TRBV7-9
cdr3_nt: TGTGCCAGCAGCTTAGGAGGCGCGGGGGGGCCGTTGCGGTTCTTC
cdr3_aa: CASSLGGAGGPLRFF

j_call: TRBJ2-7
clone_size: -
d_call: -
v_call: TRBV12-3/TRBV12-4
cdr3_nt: TGTGCCAGCAGTTTAGCCGTGGCGGGGACTGAATACGAGCAGTACTTC
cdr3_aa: CASSLAVAGTEYEQYF

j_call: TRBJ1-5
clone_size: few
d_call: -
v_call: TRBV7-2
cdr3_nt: TGTGCCAGCAGCTTAGTTATTAATAGCAATCAGCCCCAGCATTTT
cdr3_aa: CASSLVINSNQPQHF

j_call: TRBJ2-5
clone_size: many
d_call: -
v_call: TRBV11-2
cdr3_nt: TGTGCCACCTCGCCGGCTAGCCTTGTTGGGACCCAGTACTTC
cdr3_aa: CATSPASLVGTQYF

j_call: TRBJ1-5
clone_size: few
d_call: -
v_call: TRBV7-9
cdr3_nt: TGTGCCAGCAGCTTGGGGCCAGGGAGCCAGCCCCAGCATTTT
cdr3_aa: CASSLGPGSQPQHF